The next 3 T cell receptor beta chains were all read from a single sample in a study of metastatic and nonmetastatic thyroid tumors. Patients were all untreated before their thyroid surgery. TCRdb reanalyzed the PCR reads via MiXCR. The sample comprises over 25,000 clones, around 19% of which are singletons, and about 7.6% rests with the top ten. What was sequenced was blood. These receptors all come from a female donor with papillary thyroid cancer or a benign thyroid nodule (not recorded which). Some clones in this sample may be carry-over from other donors' samples.

In its sample, this clone was seen a few times. The chain has TRBV28 and TRBJ2-5; 8 nucleotides line up with TRBD1. Trimming at V came to 3 bases and at J to 3 bases, leaving 3 bases not matched to a gene. The V gene's germline CDR1 is MDHEN and CDR2 SYDVKM. The CDR3 has 14 residues. For the CDR3, the DNA is TGTGCCAGCAGTTTGTTGGACAGGGAAGAGACCCAGTACTTC. It is translated as CASSLLDREETQYF.

By frequency in the sample, this clone is medium-sized. This rearrangement joins TRBV28 to TRBJ1-2; maybe TRBD1 (5 bases). The germline gives CDR1 MDHEN, CDR2 SYDVKM. The CDR3 is 14 amino acids. The V end was cut by 7 bases, the J end by 3 bases, with 15 bases between. CDR3 residues: CASTFLRDHYGYTF. The CDR3 region has the DNA TGTGCCAGCACCTTCCTACGGGACCACTATGGCTACACCTTC.

This clone was recorded many times. The V gene is TRBV10-3, the J gene TRBJ1-6; 7 nucleotides match TRBD1. The CDR3 has 14 residues. From germline, CDR1 is ENHRY and CDR2 SYGVKD. The V gene end was trimmed by 10 bases and the J gene end by 0 bases; junction bases not matched to a gene: 3. CDR3 region: CATRGSSYNSPLHF. The CDR3 DNA reads as TGTGCCACCAGGGGGAGCTCCTATAATTCACCCCTCCACTTT.